The entry below gives a single T cell receptor (beta chain) sequence along with its context. This record comes from a study of shared clonotypes between healthy human individuals. All participating donors were Caucasian adults from Nashville, Tennessee. Generated by immunoSEQ multiplex PCR, the TCRdb table keeps only in-frame clones and is missing some. Among millions of clones, roughly nine tenths were seen once, and the ten largest hold more than 0.12%. V lost 7 bases, J lost 4 bases, and 8 bases lay in between. CDR1 is SNHLY, CDR2 FYNNEI, per germline. The CDR3 is 11 residues long. The sequencing input was naive CD4+ T cells sorted from blood. As to subset: CD45RA+ positively selected. The chain links TRBV2 to TRBJ2-7; no reliable D call. The receptor was isolated from a man aged 18-30 years in good health. CDR3: CASTAGYEQYF. CDR3 DNA sequence: TGTGCCAGCACGGCCGGATACGAGCAGTACTTC.